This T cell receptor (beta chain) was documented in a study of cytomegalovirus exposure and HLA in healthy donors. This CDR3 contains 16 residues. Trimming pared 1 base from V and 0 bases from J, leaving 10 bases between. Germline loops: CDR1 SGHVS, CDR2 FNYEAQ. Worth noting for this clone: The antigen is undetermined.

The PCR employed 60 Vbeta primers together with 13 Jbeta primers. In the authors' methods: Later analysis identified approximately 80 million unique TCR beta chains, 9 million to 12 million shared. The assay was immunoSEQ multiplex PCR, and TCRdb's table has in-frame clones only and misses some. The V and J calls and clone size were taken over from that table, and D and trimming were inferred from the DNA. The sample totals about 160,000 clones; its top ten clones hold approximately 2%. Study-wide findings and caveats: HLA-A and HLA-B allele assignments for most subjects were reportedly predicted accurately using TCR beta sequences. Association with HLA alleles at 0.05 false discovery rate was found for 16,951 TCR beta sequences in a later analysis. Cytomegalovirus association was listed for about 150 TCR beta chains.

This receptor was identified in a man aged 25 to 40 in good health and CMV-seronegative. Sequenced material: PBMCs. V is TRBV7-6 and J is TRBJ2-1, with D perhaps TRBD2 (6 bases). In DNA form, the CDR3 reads TGTGCCAGCAGCTTAGTGGTCGGGGGCTCCTACAATGAGCAGTTCTTC. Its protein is CASSLVVGGSYNEQFF. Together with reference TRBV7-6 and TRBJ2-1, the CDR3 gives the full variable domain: GAGVSQSPRYKVTKRGQDVALRCDPISGHVSLYWYRQALGQGPEFLTYFNYEAQQDKSGLPNDRFSAERPEGSISTLTIQRTEQRDSAMYRCASSLVVGGSYNEQFFGPGTRLTVL.